The 15 T cell receptor beta chains below were found in one sample sequenced in a study of CD8 T cells in ankylosing spondylitis (dated by TCRdb to about 2017). Overall study outcomes, separate from this receptor: A TCR beta motif of fewer than 10 highly homologous amino acid variants appeared characteristic of blood from ankylosing spondylitis patients.

The library relied on 5' RACE. Sequenced on an Illumina HiSeq 2500. TCRdb passed the public sequencing reads through fastp at Q25 and MiXCR, retaining productive beta sequences. Here each entry gathers all rows of one CDR3 protein and keeps the most common genes and DNA. For this sample the table gives 800,000 to 900,000 distinct CDR3 sequences, of which roughly 10% were detected only once. Around 0.51% of the sample is held by the ten biggest clonotypes. These TCRs are of unknown antigen specificity. The sequencing input was blood, either unsorted or a sorted T cell fraction (not recorded which). These receptors were taken from a male donor with ankylosing spondylitis.

This clonotype was counted ten times or more. The CDR3 DNA sequence: TGTGCCAGCAGCCGGGACAGAGATACGCAGTATTTT. Its protein product is CASSRDRDTQYF. V gene TRBV4-2 combines with J gene TRBJ2-3; 7 bases map to TRBD1. This CDR3 region has 12 residues. The ends lost 4 bases at V and 5 bases at J; junction bases unmatched: 0. CDR1 is LGHNA and CDR2 is YNFKEQ in the germline V gene.

This clonotype was recorded a few times. This chain uses TRBV5-1 with TRBJ1-1, with D unresolved. The CDR3 has 16 residues. CDR1 and CDR2 (germline): SGHRS, YFSETQ. Deletions cut 1 base from V and 3 bases from J, with 16 bases between. The DNA for the CDR3 is TGCGCCAGCAGCTTGACCCCCGGGGTTTTGGACACTGAAGCTTTCTTT. Protein sequence: CASSLTPGVLDTEAFF. Full variable domain (missing parts from reference TRBV5-1 and TRBJ1-1): KAGVTQTPRYLIKTRGQQVTLSCSPISGHRSVSWYQQTPGQGLQFLFEYFSETQRNKGNFPGRFSGRQFSNSRSEMNVSTLELGDSALYLCASSLTPGVLDTEAFFGQGTRLTVV.

V usage is TRBV6-2 or TRBV6-3 and J usage is TRBJ1-6; 8 bases align to TRBD1. V dropped 0 bases and J dropped 10; count of bases not matched to a gene: 5. CDR1 and CDR2 from the germline V gene are MNHEY and SVGEGT. The CDR3 is made up of 15 amino acids. The CDR3 spells CASSYSARGQSPLHF. The DNA for the CDR3 is TGTGCCAGCAGTTACTCGGCCAGGGGGCAATCACCCCTCCACTTT.

V gene TRBV28 combines with J gene TRBJ2-2, with 8 nucleotides matching TRBD2. V shed 2 bases, J shed 5 bases, and the junction held 7 bases outside the gene matches. Germline lookup yields CDR1 MDHEN and CDR2 SYDVKM. CDR3 size: 16 residues. The DNA for the CDR3 is TGTGCCAGCAGTTTAAGCAGCGGGAGAGGTACCGGGGAGCTGTTTTTT. It specifies CASSLSSGRGTGELFF.

This chain links TRBV9 with TRBJ1-2; D possibly corresponds to TRBD1 (6 bases). V was trimmed by 0 bases and J by 2 bases, leaving 11 bases between them. The CDR3 loop spans 15 amino acids. Germline assignment: CDR1 SGDLS and CDR2 YYNGEE. CDR3 protein: CASSVATGFNYGYTF. In nucleotides, the CDR3 is TGTGCCAGCAGCGTAGCTACAGGGTTCAACTATGGCTACACCTTC.

V usage is TRBV5-1 and J usage is TRBJ2-2; perhaps TRBD2 as D (5 bases). V gave up 6 bases and J gave up 5 bases, with 11 bases separating them. CDR3 length equals 13 residues. Per germline, CDR1 SGHRS and CDR2 YFSETQ. The CDR3 here is CASKESGTGELFF. In DNA form, the CDR3 reads TGCGCCAGCAAAGAGTCGGGGACCGGGGAGCTGTTTTTT.

This clonotype was detected only a few times. The V and J genes are TRBV5-1 and TRBJ1-4; D unclear. V dropped 3 bases and J dropped 8 bases, with 14 bases sitting between them. The CDR3 is made up of 14 amino acids. Germline CDR1 is SGHRS and CDR2 is YFSETQ. The CDR3 region has the DNA TGCGCCAGCAGCTCCAACGGCCAACGGGAAAAACTGTTTTTT. As protein: CASSSNGQREKLFF. The whole variable domain, filled in from reference TRBV5-1 and TRBJ1-4, reads KAGVTQTPRYLIKTRGQQVTLSCSPISGHRSVSWYQQTPGQGLQFLFEYFSETQRNKGNFPGRFSGRQFSNSRSEMNVSTLELGDSALYLCASSSNGQREKLFFGSGTQLSVL.

Many counts were recorded for this clonotype. The CDR3 reads CSARLAGGTHEQYF. CDR3 coding DNA: TGCAGTGCTAGACTAGCGGGAGGGACCCACGAGCAGTACTTC. This chain links TRBV20-1 with TRBJ2-7; TRBD2 matches 12 bases. The J segment lost 5 bases and the V segment lost 2 bases, leaving 4 bases of the junction unmatched. The germline gives CDR1 DFQATT, CDR2 SNEGSKA (reference sequence). CDR3 length: 14 residues.

The chain recombines TRBV9 with TRBJ2-1; 9 bases match TRBD2. Trimming cost V 0 bases and J 6 bases; bases outside gene matches: 4. The CDR3 is 15 amino acids. The V gene's germline CDR1 is SGDLS and CDR2 YYNGEE. The chain's CDR3 is CASSVVGSGGNEQFF. In nucleotides, the CDR3 is TGTGCCAGCAGCGTAGTTGGTAGCGGGGGCAATGAGCAGTTCTTC.

This clonotype was counted ten times or more. This chain uses TRBV10-3 with TRBJ1-2; D not certain. Germline lookup yields CDR1 ENHRY and CDR2 SYGVKD. Trimming shortened V by 9 bases and J by 0 bases, and 8 bases separated the two germline ends. The CDR3 sequence is 12 residues long. The chain's CDR3 is CAIRTANYGYTF. The CDR3 nucleotides read TGTGCCATTAGAACAGCTAACTATGGCTACACCTTC.

The table lists this clonotype with a few counts. This chain joins TRBV7-8 and TRBJ2-7; TRBD2 aligns across 10 bases. CDR3 length equals 17 residues. Per germline, CDR1 SGHVS and CDR2 FQNEAQ. The junction had 12 bases not matched to a gene; V was cut back by 2 bases and J by 5 bases. The CDR3 sequence: CASSLLRTSGDWDEQYF. CDR3 nucleotide sequence: TGTGCCAGCAGCTTACTCCGGACTAGCGGAGATTGGGACGAGCAGTACTTC.

The chain joins TRBV4-1 to TRBJ2-4; 9 nucleotides line up with TRBD2. CDR1 is MGHRA, CDR2 YSYEKL, per germline. The CDR3 extends over 18 amino acids. V lost 1 base, J lost 6 bases, and 13 bases stayed unmatched. CDR3 sequence (DNA): TGCGCCAGCAGCCAAGTCCCTAGCGGGACGTCGATTAGAAACATTCAGTACTTC. It translates to CASSQVPSGTSIRNIQYF.

This clonotype was seen only a few times. An end of the junction does not agree with germline; a read error may underlie this. The chain uses TRBV20-1 and TRBJ2-1; D is perhaps TRBD1 or TRBD2 (5 bases each). The CDR3 runs 16 residues. Germline lookup yields CDR1 DFQATT and CDR2 SNEGSKA (reference sequence). CDR3 residues: CCARGSTGPLYNEQFF. The CDR3 DNA follows: TGCTGTGCTAGAGGCTCCACGGGACCATTATACAATGAGCAGTTCTTC.

This clonotype was observed a few times. The rearrangement joins TRBV12-3 or TRBV12-4 to TRBJ2-1, with TRBD2 matching over 10 bases. J gave up 5 bases and V 1 base, and 8 bases lay outside the gene matches. The CDR3 spans 17 residues. The CDR3, as DNA: TGTGCCAGCAGTTTAGGGAGTAGGCTAGCGGGAGACAATGAGCAGTTCTTC. Encoded protein: CASSLGSRLAGDNEQFF.

The table lists this clonotype with many counts. The V gene is TRBV28, the J gene TRBJ1-2; D gene ambiguous. Germline V lookup: CDR1 MDHEN, CDR2 SYDVKM. The CDR3 sequence is 16 residues long. Trimming shortened V by 4 bases and J by 1 base, and 16 bases separated the two germline ends. The CDR3 nucleotides are TGTGCCAGCAGTTCCTATGACCCTGCGTATAACTATGGCTACACCTTC. Translated, it gives CASSSYDPAYNYGYTF.